One T cell receptor beta chain is described in this entry. Antigen unknown. This record comes from a study of T cells in Graves' hyperthyroidism and ophthalmopathy. Study-level results: A 13 V-J signature model discriminated ophthalmopathy versus stable hyperthyroidism. Most expanded thyroid clonotypes above 0.001 also appeared in blood.

From RNA transcripts, TCR beta CDR3 regions were amplified. During a first-round RT-PCR of the TCR CDR3, the HTBI primer set was used. TCRdb recomputed calls from the multiplex PCR reads with MiXCR, one row per CDR3 protein. This table has 300,000 to 400,000 distinct CDR3 sequences, around 14% appearing once. CDR1 is SQVTM, CDR2 ANQGSEA, per germline. The CDR3 sequence is 14 residues long. V lost 4 bases, J lost 7 bases, and 13 bases stayed unmatched. The chain links TRBV29-1 to TRBJ2-7, with 7 bases identical to TRBD2. Sequences were obtained from blood. The clonotype comes from a woman aged 30 to 39 with Graves' hyperthyroidism. The CDR3 is CSVGWLREAREQYF. DNA for the CDR3: TGCAGCGTTGGTTGGTTACGGGAGGCGCGAGAGCAGTACTTC.